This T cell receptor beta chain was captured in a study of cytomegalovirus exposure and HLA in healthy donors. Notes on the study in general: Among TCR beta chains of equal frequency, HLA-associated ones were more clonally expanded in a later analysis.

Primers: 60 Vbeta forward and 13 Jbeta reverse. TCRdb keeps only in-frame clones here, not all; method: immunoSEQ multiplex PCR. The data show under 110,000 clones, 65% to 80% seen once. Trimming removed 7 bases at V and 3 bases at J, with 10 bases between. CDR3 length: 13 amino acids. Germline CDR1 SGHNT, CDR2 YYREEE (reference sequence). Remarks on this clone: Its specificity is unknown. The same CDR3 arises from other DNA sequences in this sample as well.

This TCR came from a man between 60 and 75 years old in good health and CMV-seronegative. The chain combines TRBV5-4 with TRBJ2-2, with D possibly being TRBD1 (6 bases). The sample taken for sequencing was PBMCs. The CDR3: CASQDSYTGELFF. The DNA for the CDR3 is TGTGCCAGCCAGGACAGTTACACCGGGGAGCTGTTTTTT.